The 32 T cell receptor beta chains reported below all come from one sample, sequenced in a study of blood T cell repertoires in COVID-19. Clones were read by immunoSEQ multiplex PCR, and TCRdb kept only the in-frame ones, dropping some. The data contain approximately 330,000 clones, 80% to 90% of them singletons. What was sequenced was peripheral blood. These receptors originate from a man under 40 with COVID-19, enrolled during active disease.

The V call is TRBV9, the J call TRBJ2-5; 9 bases are a match to TRBD2. The V gene's germline CDR1 is SGDLS and CDR2 YYNGEE. There are 17 residues in the CDR3. V lost 4 bases and J lost 5; bases outside the gene matches: 15. The CDR3 sequence: CASSLGWREGRVETQYF. The CDR3 region has the DNA TGTGCCAGCAGCCTAGGGTGGCGGGAGGGCCGAGTGGAGACCCAGTACTTC.

The chain employs TRBV12-3 or TRBV12-4 and TRBJ2-7; a possible D gene is TRBD1 (6 bases). This CDR3 has 13 amino acids. V was shortened by 6 bases and J by 2 bases, with 11 bases between the two germline ends. The CDR3 sequence: CASSPTGPYEQYF. CDR3 nucleotide sequence: TGTGCCAGCAGCCCGACAGGCCCCTACGAGCAGTACTTC.

This chain joins TRBV27 and TRBJ1-1; D possibly corresponds to TRBD1 (6 bases). The CDR3 has 15 amino acids. Germline CDR1 is MNHEY and CDR2 is SMNVEV (reference sequence). Trimming pared 6 bases from V and 5 bases from J, leaving 19 bases between. The CDR3: CASSEYREWGTEAFF. In DNA, the CDR3 is TGTGCCAGCAGCGAATACAGGGAGTGGGGAACTGAAGCTTTCTTT.

The V gene is TRBV11-2, the J gene TRBJ1-1; D call uncertain. This CDR3 comprises 11 residues. The V and J ends lost 3 bases and 4 bases respectively, with 3 bases between them. In germline, CDR1 is SGHAT, CDR2 FQNNGV. Written as DNA, the CDR3 is TGTGCCAGCAGCTTCTCCACTGAAGCTTTCTTT. This gives the protein CASSFSTEAFF.

This chain uses TRBV24-1 with TRBJ2-1; 10 bases fit TRBD2. This CDR3 contains 17 residues. Germline V lookup: CDR1 KGHDR, CDR2 SFDVKD. Trimming took 1 base from V and 8 from J; bases not matched to a gene: 10. The chain's CDR3 is CATSDLSPSGGQDEQFF. Here the CDR3 DNA reads TGTGCCACCAGTGATTTAAGTCCTAGCGGGGGACAGGATGAGCAGTTCTTC.

This chain joins TRBV2 and TRBJ2-3; D uncertain. The germline V gene has CDR1 SNHLY and CDR2 FYNNEI. The V and J ends lost 4 bases and 3 bases respectively, with 8 bases between them. CDR3 length: 13 amino acids. Here the CDR3 reads CASSVSRTDTQYF. CDR3 DNA: TGTGCCAGCAGTGTCTCTAGGACAGATACGCAGTATTTT.

This sequence joins TRBV7-8 and TRBJ2-5; the D is unclear. CDR1 is SGHVS, CDR2 FQNEAQ, per germline. CDR3 length: 14 amino acids. V was shortened by 2 bases and J by 5 bases, with 12 bases between the two germline ends. Here the CDR3 reads CASSLMGTRETQYF. The CDR3 DNA reads as TGTGCCAGCAGCTTAATGGGCACCCGGGAGACCCAGTACTTC.

The genes are TRBV7-2 and TRBJ1-3; 9 bases align to TRBD1. Germline assignment: CDR1 SGHTA and CDR2 FQGNSA. This CDR3 has 16 amino acids. V gave up 4 bases and J gave up 4 bases; unmatched junction bases: 8. CDR3 DNA: TGTGCCAGCAGCTCCTACAGGGGGCGAACCGGAAACACCATATATTTT. It translates to CASSSYRGRTGNTIYF.

The CDR3 DNA sequence: TGTGCCAGCAGTTACGTAGATAGCAATCAGCCCCAGCATTTT. Translation gives CASSYVDSNQPQHF. The chain uses TRBV6-2 or TRBV6-3 and TRBJ1-5; D gene uncertain. Germline CDR1 reads MNHEY; CDR2 reads SVGEGT. Trimming stripped 2 bases from V and 0 bases from J, with 5 bases between. CDR3 length: 14 residues.

The chain recombines TRBV28 with TRBJ2-7; 8 bases align to TRBD1. CDR3 length: 14 amino acids. Germline V gene sequence: CDR1 MDHEN, CDR2 SYDVKM. V lost 10 bases to trimming and J lost 2 bases; unmatched junction nucleotides: 10. The CDR3 here is CATLTGEGPYEQYF. The CDR3 bases are TGTGCCACCCTGACAGGGGAAGGGCCCTACGAGCAGTACTTC.

The chain employs TRBV11-2 and TRBJ1-1; 9 nucleotides agree with TRBD1. The CDR3 is 14 residues long. Germline CDR1 reads SGHAT; CDR2 reads FQNNGV. Losses at the gene ends were 6 bases for V and 5 bases for J; bases not matched to a gene: 7. The CDR3 loop is CASRSPGTGTEAFF. The CDR3 DNA reads as TGTGCCAGCAGGAGTCCCGGGACAGGGACTGAAGCTTTCTTT.

V is TRBV29-1 and J is TRBJ1-2, with D possibly matching TRBD1 (6 bases). Germline values: CDR1 SQVTM, CDR2 ANQGSEA. The V end was cut by 6 bases, the J end by 3 bases, with 20 bases between. This CDR3 has 15 residues. The CDR3 DNA reads TGCAGCGTGGCAGATACAGGGTCCCTCTACTATGGCTACACCTTC. The encoded protein is CSVADTGSLYYGYTF.

J is TRBJ2-6 and V is TRBV4-3, with D possibly matching TRBD2 (5 bases). V lost 2 bases to trimming and J lost 0 bases, with 11 bases between them. The length of the CDR3 is 17 residues. The germline gives CDR1 LGHNA, CDR2 YSLEER. The CDR3 DNA reads as TGCGCCAGCAGCCAACCTGGACGGGACTCTGGGGCCAACGTCCTGACTTTC. This encodes CASSQPGRDSGANVLTF.

The chain is built from TRBV18 and TRBJ1-1; D is ambiguous. Germline V gene sequence: CDR1 KGHSH, CDR2 LQKENI. Trimming stripped 6 bases from V and 5 bases from J, with 13 bases between. This CDR3 comprises 13 residues. The CDR3 region is CASSSKRGTEAFF. The CDR3 DNA reads as TGTGCCAGCTCTTCCAAACGAGGGACTGAAGCTTTCTTT.

This clone showed up just once. The chain employs TRBV9 and TRBJ2-7, with D possibly being TRBD1 (6 bases). V was cut by 2 bases and J by 5 bases, with 14 bases left in between. Germline assignment: CDR1 SGDLS and CDR2 YYNGEE. This CDR3 is built from 14 residues. The CDR3 sequence: CASSVYGQSDEQYF. The CDR3 nucleotides read TGTGCCAGCAGCGTGTACGGACAGTCGGACGAGCAGTACTTC.

V usage is TRBV6-2 or TRBV6-3 and J usage is TRBJ2-1; 10 bases are shared with TRBD2. V shed 7 bases and J 9 bases; nucleotides not matched to a gene: 18. Germline V gene data show CDR1 as MNHEY and CDR2 as SVGEGT. The CDR3 loop spans 17 amino acids. The CDR3 DNA reads as TGTGCCAGCACCCCCCGGCTAGCGGGAGCACCGGGCTCTGAGCAGTTCTTC. It codes for CASTPRLAGAPGSEQFF.

J is TRBJ2-5 and V is TRBV3-1 (or the pseudogene TRBV3-2), with D hard to call. V was pared by 0 bases and J by 5 bases, with 4 bases between. The CDR3 consists of 12 residues. CDR1 is LGHDT, CDR2 YNNKEL, per germline (reference sequence). The CDR3 nucleotides read TGTGCCAGCAGCCAAGATCGGGAGACCCAGTACTTC. Protein product: CASSQDRETQYF.

The chain has TRBV5-1 and TRBJ2-3, with D hard to call. V lost 4 bases to trimming and J lost 2 bases, with 8 bases between them. The CDR3 sequence is 13 residues long. The germline CDR1 and CDR2 sequences are SGHRS and YFSETQ. CDR3 region: CASSPPSTDTQYF. In nucleotides, the CDR3 is TGCGCCAGCAGCCCTCCTTCCACAGATACGCAGTATTTT. Full variable domain (remainder filled in from reference TRBV5-1 and TRBJ2-3): KAGVTQTPRYLIKTRGQQVTLSCSPISGHRSVSWYQQTPGQGLQFLFEYFSETQRNKGNFPGRFSGRQFSNSRSEMNVSTLELGDSALYLCASSPPSTDTQYFGPGTRLTVL.

CDR3 region: CASSPLPGRNEKLFF. The CDR3 nucleotides read TGTGCCAGCAGTCCTCTCCCCGGTCGGAATGAAAAACTGTTTTTT. The chain couples TRBV27 to TRBJ1-4; D remains ambiguous. The V gene's germline CDR1 is MNHEY and CDR2 SMNVEV (reference sequence). CDR3 length equals 15 residues. Trimming removed 5 bases from V and 5 bases from J, with 15 bases in between.

The CDR3, as DNA: TGTGCCATCAGCGACACCACCGGGGAGCTGTTTTTT. It codes for CAISDTTGELFF. The rearrangement links TRBV10-3 to TRBJ2-2; D unresolved. V gave up 6 bases and J gave up 4 bases, with 6 bases separating them. CDR1 ENHRY and CDR2 SYGVKD come from the germline V gene. This CDR3 contains 12 residues.

The CDR3: CASSLLASGTDTQYF. Here the CDR3 DNA reads TGTGCCAGCAGCTTACTGGCTAGCGGGACAGATACGCAGTATTTT. This chain links TRBV7-2 with TRBJ2-3; 8 nucleotides match TRBD2. Germline CDR1 SGHTA, CDR2 FQGNSA. CDR3 length: 15 amino acids. Trimming cost V 2 bases and J 3 bases; bases outside gene matches: 4. Full variable domain (rest looked up from reference TRBV7-2 and TRBJ2-3): GAGVSQSPSNKVTEKGKDVELRCDPISGHTALYWYRQSLGQGLEFLIYFQGNSAPDKSGLPSDRFSAERTGGSVSTLTIQRTQQEDSAVYLCASSLLASGTDTQYFGPGTRLTVL.

The V call is TRBV7-3, the J call TRBJ2-5, with 11 bases matching TRBD2. Germline CDR1 and CDR2: SGHTA and FQGTGA. The CDR3 runs to 16 residues. V was pared by 4 bases and J by 4 bases, with 8 bases of the junction left unmatched. The CDR3, as DNA: TGTGCCAGCAGCTCAAATAGCGGGGGGGCCCGAGAGACCCAGTACTTC. Residues: CASSSNSGGARETQYF.

The chain joins TRBV5-1 to TRBJ2-3; 9 bases fit TRBD1. The ends lost 4 bases at V and 5 bases at J; junction bases unmatched: 5. The CDR3 has 14 amino acids. Germline-derived CDR1 and CDR2 are SGHRS and YFSETQ. The DNA for the CDR3 is TGCGCCAGCAGCATTGGGACAGGGAGAGATACGCAGTATTTT. Its translation: CASSIGTGRDTQYF. Using reference TRBV5-1 and TRBJ2-3 for the parts outside the CDR3, the full variable domain is KAGVTQTPRYLIKTRGQQVTLSCSPISGHRSVSWYQQTPGQGLQFLFEYFSETQRNKGNFPGRFSGRQFSNSRSEMNVSTLELGDSALYLCASSIGTGRDTQYFGPGTRLTVL.

In its sample, this clone was seen many times. The sample contains more than one DNA sequence encoding this CDR3. This sequence joins TRBV27 and TRBJ2-3; possible D gene TRBD2, 6 bases. V lost 5 bases and J 2 bases, leaving 14 bases between the germline ends. Germline-derived CDR1 and CDR2 are MNHEY and SMNVEV (reference sequence). CDR3 length equals 15 residues. The CDR3 sequence is CASSLRDSFTDTQYF. Here the CDR3 DNA reads TGTGCCAGCAGTCTTCGGGACTCATTCACAGATACGCAGTATTTT.

CDR3 nucleotide sequence: TGTGCCAGCAGCTTAACCGGACCTCCAGCGGGCGGCTACACCTTC. It codes for CASSLTGPPAGGYTF. This rearrangement joins TRBV7-3 to TRBJ1-2; D ambiguous. The CDR3 spans 15 residues. V lost 0 bases and J lost 8, with 16 bases in between. CDR1 SGHTA and CDR2 FQGTGA come from the germline V gene. Drawing the rest from reference TRBV7-3 and TRBJ1-2, the complete variable domain is GAGVSQTPSNKVTEKGKYVELRCDPISGHTALYWYRQSLGQGPEFLIYFQGTGAADDSGLPNDRFFAVRPEGSVSTLKIQRTERGDSAVYLCASSLTGPPAGGYTFGSGTRLTVV.

V usage is TRBV11-2 and J usage is TRBJ2-7, with a possible D match to TRBD1 (5 bases). The V gene's germline CDR1 is SGHAT and CDR2 FQNNGV. Deletions cut 5 bases from V and 4 bases from J, with 9 bases between. This CDR3 contains 12 residues. CDR3 residues: CASSLQGYEQYF. The CDR3 DNA reads TGTGCCAGCAGCCTCCAGGGTTACGAGCAGTACTTC.

This chain joins TRBV19 and TRBJ2-2, with 8 bases identical to TRBD1. CDR3 length: 17 residues. Germline-derived CDR1 and CDR2 are LNHDA and SQIVND (reference sequence). The J segment lost 0 bases and the V segment lost 8 bases, leaving 11 bases of the junction unmatched. The DNA of the CDR3 is TGTGCCAGTTCCCGAGGACAGGGCGTCGCGAACACCGGGGAGCTGTTTTTT. Amino acids: CASSRGQGVANTGELFF.

This chain joins TRBV27 and TRBJ2-3, with TRBD2 matching 9 bases. The CDR3 runs to 14 residues. Germline loops: CDR1 MNHEY, CDR2 SMNVEV (reference sequence). J was trimmed by 8 bases and V by 0 bases; bases with no gene match: 3. The CDR3 nucleotides are TGTGCCAGCAGTTTATCTGCGGGGGGGGGTACGCAGTATTTT. Encoded protein: CASSLSAGGGTQYF.

This clone was counted a few times. V and J are TRBV7-2 and TRBJ1-2, with a weak D call TRBD1 (5 bases). The CDR3 is 14 amino acids. Trimming left V 3 bases short and J 5 bases short, with 13 bases between. Germline V gives CDR1 SGHTA, CDR2 FQGNSA. CDR3 sequence: CASSLGGAQYGYTF. DNA for the CDR3: TGTGCCAGCAGCTTGGGAGGGGCACAATATGGCTACACCTTC.

The chain uses TRBV18 and TRBJ2-7; the match to TRBD2 covers 9 bases. Trimming at V came to 1 base and at J to 5 bases, leaving 18 bases not matched to a gene. Germline V gene lookup returns CDR1 KGHSH and CDR2 LQKENI. The CDR3 spans 19 residues. The CDR3 spells CASSPLGWASGTLRNEQYF. The CDR3, as DNA: TGTGCCAGCTCACCACTCGGTTGGGCTAGCGGGACCCTGAGAAACGAGCAGTACTTC.

This clone appeared a single time. The chain employs TRBV7-2 and TRBJ1-5, with 9 nucleotides matching TRBD1. The CDR3 consists of 13 residues. Germline assignment: CDR1 SGHTA and CDR2 FQGNSA. J was trimmed by 8 bases and V by 4 bases; bases with no gene match: 3. CDR3 loop: CASSSRDREPQHF. The CDR3 DNA reads TGTGCCAGCAGCTCCCGGGACAGGGAGCCCCAGCATTTT.

The chain couples TRBV18 to TRBJ1-3, with D possibly matching TRBD1 (5 bases). Per the germline V gene, CDR1 is KGHSH and CDR2 is LQKENI. V shed 4 bases and J shed 7 bases, with 14 bases lying between them. The CDR3 consists of 14 residues. CDR3 in amino acids: CASSLTQGFNTIYF. For the CDR3, the DNA is TGTGCCAGCTCACTCACCCAGGGTTTTAACACCATATATTTT.